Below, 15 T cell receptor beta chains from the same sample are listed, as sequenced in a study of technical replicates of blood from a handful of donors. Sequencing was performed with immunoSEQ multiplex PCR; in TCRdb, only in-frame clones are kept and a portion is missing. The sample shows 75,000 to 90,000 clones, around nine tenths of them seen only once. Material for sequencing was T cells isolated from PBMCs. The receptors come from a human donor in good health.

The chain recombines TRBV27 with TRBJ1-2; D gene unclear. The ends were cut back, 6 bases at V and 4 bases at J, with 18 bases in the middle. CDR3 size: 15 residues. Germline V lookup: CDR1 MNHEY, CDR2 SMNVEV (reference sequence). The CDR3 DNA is TGTGCCAGCAGAGATCTGGGCATCCCGAGCTATGGCTACACCTTC. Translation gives CASRDLGIPSYGYTF.

The CDR3 here is CASSHPTVYGYTF. CDR3 in DNA: TGTGCCAGCAGCCACCCTACAGTTTATGGCTACACCTTC. This rearrangement joins TRBV6-5 to TRBJ1-2; D remains ambiguous. The V gene's germline CDR1 is MNHEY and CDR2 SVGAGI. The CDR3 is 13 residues long. Trimming left V 6 bases short and J 5 bases short, with 13 bases between.

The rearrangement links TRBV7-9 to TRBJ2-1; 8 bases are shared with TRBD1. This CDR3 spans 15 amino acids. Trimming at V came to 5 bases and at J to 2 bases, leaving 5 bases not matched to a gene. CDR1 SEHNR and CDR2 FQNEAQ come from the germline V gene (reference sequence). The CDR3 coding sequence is TGTGCCAGCAGCCCTCCGGGACAGGCCTACAATGAGCAGTTCTTC. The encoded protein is CASSPPGQAYNEQFF.

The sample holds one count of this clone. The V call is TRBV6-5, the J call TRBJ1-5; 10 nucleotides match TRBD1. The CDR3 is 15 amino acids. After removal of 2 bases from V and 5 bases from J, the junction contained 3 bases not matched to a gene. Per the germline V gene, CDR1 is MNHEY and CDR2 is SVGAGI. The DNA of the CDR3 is TGTGCCAGCAGTTACGGGGGACAGGGGTATCAGCCCCAGCATTTT. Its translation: CASSYGGQGYQPQHF.

The CDR3 nucleotides read TGTGCCTGGAGTATGAACAGGGACAATGGCTACACCTTC. This sequence encodes CAWSMNRDNGYTF. The chain couples TRBV30 to TRBJ1-2; perhaps TRBD1 as D (6 bases). The CDR3 is made up of 13 amino acids. CDR1 and CDR2 (germline): GTSNPN, SVGIG (reference sequence). V lost 2 bases to trimming and J lost 6 bases, with 13 bases between them.

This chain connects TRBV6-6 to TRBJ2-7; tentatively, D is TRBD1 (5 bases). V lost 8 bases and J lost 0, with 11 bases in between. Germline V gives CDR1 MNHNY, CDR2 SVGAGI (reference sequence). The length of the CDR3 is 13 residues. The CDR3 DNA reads TGTGCCAGCCAGGGCCCCAGCTCCTACGAGCAGTACTTC. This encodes CASQGPSSYEQYF.

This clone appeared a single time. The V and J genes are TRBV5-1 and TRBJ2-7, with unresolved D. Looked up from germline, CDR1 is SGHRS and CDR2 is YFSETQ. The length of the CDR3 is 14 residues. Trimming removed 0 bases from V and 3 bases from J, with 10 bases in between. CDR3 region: CASSLGGVGYEQYF. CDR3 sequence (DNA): TGCGCCAGCAGCTTGGGCGGAGTAGGCTACGAGCAGTACTTC.

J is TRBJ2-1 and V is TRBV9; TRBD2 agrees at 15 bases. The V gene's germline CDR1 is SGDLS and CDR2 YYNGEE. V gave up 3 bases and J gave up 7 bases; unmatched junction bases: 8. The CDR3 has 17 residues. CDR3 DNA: TGTGCCAGCAGCGGCCCCTTCGGACTAGCGGGAGGGAATGAGCAGTTCTTC. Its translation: CASSGPFGLAGGNEQFF.

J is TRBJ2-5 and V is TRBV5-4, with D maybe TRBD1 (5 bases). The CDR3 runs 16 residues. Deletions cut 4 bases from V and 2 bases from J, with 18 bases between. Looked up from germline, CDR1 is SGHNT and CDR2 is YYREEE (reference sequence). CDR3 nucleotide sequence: TGTGCCAGCAGCAGATGGACATGGGAAATACAAGAGACCCAGTACTTC. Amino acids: CASSRWTWEIQETQYF.

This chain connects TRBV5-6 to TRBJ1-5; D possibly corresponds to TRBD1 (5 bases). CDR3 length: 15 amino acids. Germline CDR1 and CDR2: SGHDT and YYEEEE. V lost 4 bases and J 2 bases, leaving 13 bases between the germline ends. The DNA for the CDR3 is TGTGCCAGCAGCCCTGGCCGCAGGGGCAATCAGCCCCAGCATTTT. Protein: CASSPGRRGNQPQHF.

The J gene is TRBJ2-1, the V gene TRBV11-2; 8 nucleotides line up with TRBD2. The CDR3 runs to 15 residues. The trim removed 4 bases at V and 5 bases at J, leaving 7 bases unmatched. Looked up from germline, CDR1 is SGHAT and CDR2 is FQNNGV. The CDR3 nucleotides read TGTGCCAGCAGCTCTCGACTAGCGAAAAACAATGAGCAGTTCTTC. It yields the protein CASSSRLAKNNEQFF.

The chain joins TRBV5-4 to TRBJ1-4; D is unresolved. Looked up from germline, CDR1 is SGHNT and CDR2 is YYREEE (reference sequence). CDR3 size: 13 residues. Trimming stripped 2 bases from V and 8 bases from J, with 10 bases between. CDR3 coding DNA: TGTGCCAGCAGCTTCTTTGGCGGGGAAAAACTGTTTTTT. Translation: CASSFFGGEKLFF.

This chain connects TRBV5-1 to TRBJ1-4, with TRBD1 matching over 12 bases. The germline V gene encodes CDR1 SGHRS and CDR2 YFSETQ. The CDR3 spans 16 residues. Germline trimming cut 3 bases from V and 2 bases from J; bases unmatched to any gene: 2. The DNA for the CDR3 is TGCGCCAGCAGCTCCGGGACAGGGGGCACTAATGAAAAACTGTTTTTT. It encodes CASSSGTGGTNEKLFF.

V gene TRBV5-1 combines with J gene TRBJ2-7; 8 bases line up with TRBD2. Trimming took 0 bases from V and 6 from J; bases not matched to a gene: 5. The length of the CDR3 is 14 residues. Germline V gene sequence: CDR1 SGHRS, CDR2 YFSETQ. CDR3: CASSLAAGVGEQYF. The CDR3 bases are TGCGCCAGCAGCTTGGCAGCGGGAGTCGGCGAGCAGTACTTC.

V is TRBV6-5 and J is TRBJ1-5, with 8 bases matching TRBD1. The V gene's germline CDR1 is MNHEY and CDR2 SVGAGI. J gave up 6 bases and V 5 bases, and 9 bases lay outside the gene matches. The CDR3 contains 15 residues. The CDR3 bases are TGTGCCAGCAGTCAGACAGGGGAGTCTTTTCAGCCCCAGCATTTT. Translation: CASSQTGESFQPQHF.